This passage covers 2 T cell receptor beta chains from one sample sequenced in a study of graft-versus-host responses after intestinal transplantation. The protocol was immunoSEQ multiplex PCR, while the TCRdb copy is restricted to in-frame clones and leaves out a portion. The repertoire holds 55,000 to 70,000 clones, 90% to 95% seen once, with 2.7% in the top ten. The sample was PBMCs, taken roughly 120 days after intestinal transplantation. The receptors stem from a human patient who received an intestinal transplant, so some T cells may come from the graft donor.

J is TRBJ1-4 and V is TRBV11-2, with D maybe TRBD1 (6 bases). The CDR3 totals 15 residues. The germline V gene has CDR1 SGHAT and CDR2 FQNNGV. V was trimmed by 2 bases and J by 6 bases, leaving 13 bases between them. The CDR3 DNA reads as TGTGCCAGCAGCTTATGGGGGGCAGAGGATGAAAAACTGTTTTTT. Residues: CASSLWGAEDEKLFF.

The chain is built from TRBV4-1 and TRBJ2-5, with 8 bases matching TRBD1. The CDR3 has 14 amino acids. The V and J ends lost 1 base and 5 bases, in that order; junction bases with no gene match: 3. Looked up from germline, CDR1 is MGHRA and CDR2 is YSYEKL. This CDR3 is CASSQARGQETQYF. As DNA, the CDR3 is TGCGCCAGCAGCCAAGCCAGGGGGCAGGAGACCCAGTACTTC.